The 13 T cell receptor beta chains below were found in one sample sequenced in a study of vaccination effects on CD4 cells after COVID-19. ViraFEST used viral peptide pools to expand antigen-specific CD4+ T cells before sequencing. The authors isolated CD4+ T cells after roughly eleven days of culture. This person caught SARS-CoV-2 sometime from March to December 2020, and PCR testing confirmed the infection. Vaccination of participants consisted of two doses of either the BNT162b2 or mRNA-1273 vaccine. Using immunoSEQ multiplex PCR, the repertoire was profiled, and TCRdb retains in-frame clones only, with some absent. Of 13,000 or so clones listed, approximately 70% are singletons. No antigen has been identified for these receptors. Sequenced here: CD4+ T cells from PBMCs cultured with HCoV-NL63 spike peptides, sampled after COVID-19 vaccination. The receptor source for this set is a human donor who had a prior SARS-CoV-2 infection.

The rearrangement uses TRBV7-2 and TRBJ1-5; no definite D call. The germline V and J ends were trimmed by 1 base and 7 bases, with 14 bases remaining between them. Per the germline V gene, CDR1 is SGHTA and CDR2 is FQGNSA. CDR3 length equals 15 residues. The CDR3 protein is CASSLVGGLHQPQHF. In nucleotides, the CDR3 is TGTGCCAGCAGCTTAGTCGGAGGACTCCACCAGCCCCAGCATTTT.

By its share, this clone is medium-sized. The chain joins TRBV5-4 to TRBJ1-1; the D is unclear. The CDR3 runs to 11 residues. The germline V gene has CDR1 SGHNT and CDR2 YYREEE (reference sequence). V gave up 6 bases and J gave up 1 base, with 4 bases separating them. CDR3 protein: CASIWNTEAFF. The CDR3 nucleotides read TGTGCCAGCATATGGAACACTGAAGCTTTCTTT.

The J gene is TRBJ2-3, the V gene TRBV5-1, with 8 nucleotides matching TRBD2. CDR3 length: 13 residues. Germline lookup yields CDR1 SGHRS and CDR2 YFSETQ. Trimming took 2 bases from V and 5 from J; bases not matched to a gene: 1. The CDR3 is CASSLLAVDTQYF. The DNA of the CDR3 is TGCGCCAGCAGCTTACTAGCGGTAGATACGCAGTATTTT.

The chain has TRBV23-1 and TRBJ2-2; 10 bases agree with TRBD2. TRBV23-1 qualifies as an ORF whose function is uncertain. J lost 4 bases, V lost 0 bases, and 8 bases had no gene match. There are 18 residues in the CDR3. CDR3 in DNA: TGCGCCAGCAGTCAATCGATAACTAGCGGGAAATTCACCGGGGAGCTGTTTTTT. Its protein is CASSQSITSGKFTGELFF.

The J gene is TRBJ2-7, the V gene TRBV4-2; 9 bases are a match to TRBD2. The junction had 3 bases not matched to a gene; V was cut back by 4 bases and J by 2 bases. This CDR3 is 14 amino acids long. Germline lookup yields CDR1 LGHNA and CDR2 YNFKEQ. In DNA form, the CDR3 reads TGTGCCAGCAGCCGACAGCGGGGGGCCTACGAGCAGTACTTC. This codes for CASSRQRGAYEQYF.

The chain recombines TRBV5-4 with TRBJ1-2; 10 nucleotides align to TRBD1. The CDR3 has 14 residues. V was pared by 4 bases and J by 4 bases, with 4 bases of the junction left unmatched. CDR1 and CDR2 (germline): SGHNT, YYREEE (reference sequence). The CDR3 nucleotides read TGTGCCAGCAGCCCGGGACAGGGGCCCTATGGCTACACCTTC. It yields the protein CASSPGQGPYGYTF.

The genes are TRBV3-1 (or the pseudogene TRBV3-2) and TRBJ1-5, with TRBD1 as a possible D gene (5 bases). Germline-derived CDR1 and CDR2 are LGHDT and YNNKEL (reference sequence). CDR3 length: 14 residues. The V gene lost 9 bases and the J gene lost 7 bases, with 19 bases spanning the gap. The chain's CDR3 is CARARDPAGQPQHF. Here the CDR3 DNA reads TGTGCCAGAGCTCGGGACCCCGCAGGGCAGCCCCAGCATTTT.

This chain uses TRBV7-3 with TRBJ2-7, with TRBD2 identical over 10 bases. The junction had 6 bases not matched to a gene; V was cut back by 5 bases and J by 2 bases. The CDR3 sequence is 15 residues long. Germline CDR1 and CDR2: SGHTA and FQGTGA. The CDR3 DNA is TGTGCCAGCAGCAGAGCGGGGGGGTCCCCCTACGAGCAGTACTTC. Its translation is CASSRAGGSPYEQYF.

This clone was detected once. The chain is built from TRBV6-2 or TRBV6-3 and TRBJ2-7; a possible D gene is TRBD2 (5 bases). The germline V gene has CDR1 MNHEY and CDR2 SVGEGT. The CDR3 contains 17 residues. V was clipped by 0 bases and J by 0 bases, with 15 bases between them. The CDR3 coding sequence is TGTGCCAGCAGTTACTCCAATGGCGGGTGGAGCTCCTACGAGCAGTACTTC. The encoded protein is CASSYSNGGWSSYEQYF.

The rearrangement links TRBV5-1 to TRBJ2-3; weak D call: TRBD2 (5 bases). The CDR3 has 14 residues. Germline CDR1 reads SGHRS; CDR2 reads YFSETQ. V dropped 1 base and J dropped 0 bases, with 6 bases sitting between them. The CDR3 DNA is TGCGCCAGCAGCTTGACGGGAAGCACAGATACGCAGTATTTT. Translated: CASSLTGSTDTQYF.

This clone has a single count. The chain couples TRBV11-3 to TRBJ2-3, with D possibly TRBD2 on 5 matching bases. The CDR3 has 16 residues. Germline V gene data show CDR1 as SGHNT and CDR2 as YENEEA. Trimming removed 4 bases at V and 6 bases at J, with 20 bases between. The CDR3 is CASSYFGGHRADTQYF. The CDR3 DNA sequence: TGTGCCAGCAGCTATTTTGGCGGGCATCGTGCGGATACGCAGTATTTT.

J is TRBJ2-1 and V is TRBV3-1 (or the pseudogene TRBV3-2); D is undetermined. CDR1 and CDR2 from the germline V gene are LGHDT and YNNKEL (reference sequence). The CDR3 loop spans 13 amino acids. With 1 base removed from V and 3 bases from J, the gap between germline ends came to 4 bases. The CDR3 loop is CASSQVVYNEQFF. The CDR3, as DNA: TGTGCCAGCAGCCAAGTTGTCTACAATGAGCAGTTCTTC.

The rearrangement uses TRBV27 and TRBJ2-3; TRBD2 matches at 9 bases. J gave up 2 bases and V 3 bases, and 12 bases lay outside the gene matches. The CDR3 spans 18 residues. In germline, CDR1 is MNHEY, CDR2 SMNVEV (reference sequence). As DNA, the CDR3 is TGTGCCAGCAGTTTCGGTAGCGGGAGATTGGTCGACACAGATACGCAGTATTTT. It encodes CASSFGSGRLVDTDTQYF.